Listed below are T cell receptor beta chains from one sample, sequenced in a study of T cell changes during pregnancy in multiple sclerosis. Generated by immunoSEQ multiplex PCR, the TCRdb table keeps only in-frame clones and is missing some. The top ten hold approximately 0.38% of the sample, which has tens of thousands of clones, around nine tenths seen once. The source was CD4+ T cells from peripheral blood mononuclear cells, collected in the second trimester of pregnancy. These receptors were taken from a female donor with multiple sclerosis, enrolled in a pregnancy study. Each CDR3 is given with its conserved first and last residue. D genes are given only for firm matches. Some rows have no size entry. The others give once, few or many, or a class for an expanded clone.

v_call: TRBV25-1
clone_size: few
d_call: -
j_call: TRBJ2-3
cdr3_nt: TGTGCCAGCAGTGGGACAGGCACAGATACGCAGTATTTT
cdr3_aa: CASSGTGTDTQYF

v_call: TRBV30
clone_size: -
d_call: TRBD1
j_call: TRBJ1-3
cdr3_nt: TGTGCCTGGAGTGGGGACAGCCCCGCTGGAAACACCATATATTTT
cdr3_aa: CAWSGDSPAGNTIYF

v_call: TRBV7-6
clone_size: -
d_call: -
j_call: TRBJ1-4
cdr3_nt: TGTGCCAGCAGCTTAGGACAGTTTAGACAGAGGAATGAAAAACTGTTTTTT
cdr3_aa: CASSLGQFRQRNEKLFF

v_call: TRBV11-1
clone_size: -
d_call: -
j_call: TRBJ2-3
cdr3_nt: TGTGCCAGCAGCTTAGCGAGCGGACCCCCTGGAGATACGCAGTATTTT
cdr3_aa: CASSLASGPPGDTQYF

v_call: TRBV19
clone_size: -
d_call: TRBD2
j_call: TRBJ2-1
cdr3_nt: TGTGCCAGTAGTGAACAACGGGAGGGCCTCAATGAGCAGTTCTTC
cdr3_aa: CASSEQREGLNEQFF

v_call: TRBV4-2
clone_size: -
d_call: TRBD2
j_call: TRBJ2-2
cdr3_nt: TGTGCCAGCAGCGCAGCCGGGACTAGCGGGGGGGCCACCGGGGAGCTGTTTTTT
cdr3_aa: CASSAAGTSGGATGELFF

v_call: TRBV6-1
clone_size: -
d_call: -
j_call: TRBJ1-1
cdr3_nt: TGTGCCAGCAGTGAGCGGCCGATCCGCGTCGCGCCTGAAGCTTTCTTT
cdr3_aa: CASSERPIRVAPEAFF

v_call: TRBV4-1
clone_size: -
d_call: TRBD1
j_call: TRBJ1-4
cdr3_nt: TGCGCCAGCAGCCAAGAGGGAGACAGGGGGTACGAAAAACTGTTTTTT
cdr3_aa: CASSQEGDRGYEKLFF

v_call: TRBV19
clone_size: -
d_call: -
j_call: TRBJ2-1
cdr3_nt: TGTGCCAGTAGTACCGACGGAGGGAATGAGCAGTTCTTC
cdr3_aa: CASSTDGGNEQFF

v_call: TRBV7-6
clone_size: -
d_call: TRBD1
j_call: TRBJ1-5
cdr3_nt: TGTGCCAGCAGCCAAGGGACAGGGGGCATACAGCCCCAGCATTTT
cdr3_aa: CASSQGTGGIQPQHF

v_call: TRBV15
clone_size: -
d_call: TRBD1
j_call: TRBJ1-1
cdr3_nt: TGTGCCACCCGAAAGGACAGGGCTGAAGCTTTCTTT
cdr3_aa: CATRKDRAEAFF

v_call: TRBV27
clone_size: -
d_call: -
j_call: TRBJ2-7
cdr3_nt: TGTGCCAGCAGGTCGACAGGAGGCTACGAGCAGTACTTC
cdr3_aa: CASRSTGGYEQYF

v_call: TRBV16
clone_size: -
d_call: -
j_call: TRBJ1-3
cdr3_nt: TGTGCCAGCAGCCAAGGGGACTCCTTTTTCTCTGGAAACACCATATATTTT
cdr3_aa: CASSQGDSFFSGNTIYF

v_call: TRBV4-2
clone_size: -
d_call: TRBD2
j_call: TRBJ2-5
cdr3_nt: TGTGCCAGCAGCCAATCCGGGACTAGCGGGGGGGCCGGAGAGACCCAGTACTTC
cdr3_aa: CASSQSGTSGGAGETQYF

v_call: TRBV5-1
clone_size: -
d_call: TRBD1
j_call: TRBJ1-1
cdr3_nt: TGCGCCAGCAGCCACCCTATACGGAAACAGGGGGGTACGACTGAAGCTTTCTTT
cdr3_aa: CASSHPIRKQGGTTEAFF

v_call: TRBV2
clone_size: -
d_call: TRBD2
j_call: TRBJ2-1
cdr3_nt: TGTGCCAGTGGCGGACTAGCGGGATTAAATGAGCAGTTCTTC
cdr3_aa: CASGGLAGLNEQFF